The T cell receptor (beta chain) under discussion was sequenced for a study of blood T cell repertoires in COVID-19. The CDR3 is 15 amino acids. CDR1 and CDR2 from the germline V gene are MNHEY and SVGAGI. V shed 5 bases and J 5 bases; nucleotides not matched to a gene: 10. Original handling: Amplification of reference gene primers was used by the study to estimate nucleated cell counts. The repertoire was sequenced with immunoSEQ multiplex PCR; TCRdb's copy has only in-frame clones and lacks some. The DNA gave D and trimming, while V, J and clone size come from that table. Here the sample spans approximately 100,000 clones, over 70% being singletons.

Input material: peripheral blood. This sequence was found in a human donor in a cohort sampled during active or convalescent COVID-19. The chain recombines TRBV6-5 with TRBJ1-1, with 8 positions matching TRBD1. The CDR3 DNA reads TGTGCCAGCAGTCAAAGCCAGGGGGCGAGGACTGAAGCTTTCTTT. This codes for CASSQSQGARTEAFF.